The present T cell receptor beta chain was sequenced within a study of breast tumors, draining lymph nodes, adjacent tissues. A remark on this clonotype: Its specificity is unknown.

J lost 10 bases, V lost 5 bases, and 6 bases had no gene match. Germline V gene lookup returns CDR1 GTSNPN and CDR2 SVGIG (reference sequence). The CDR3 is made up of 13 amino acids. Study-level results: Tumor T cell lymph node origin was a supported hypothesis, not proven.

Via MiXCR, TCRdb re-called the multiplex PCR reads, giving one row per CDR3 protein. The table lists about 47,000 distinct CDR3 sequences, around 23% of them singletons. The specimen sequenced was breast tumor tissue. The TCR was taken from a female donor with breast cancer. Some clones in this sample may be carry-over from other donors' samples. The chain joins TRBV30 to TRBJ1-6, with TRBD1 matching 9 bases. Written as DNA, the CDR3 is TGTGCCTGGGGGACAGGGAGACGCTCACCCCTCCACTTT. This sequence encodes CAWGTGRRSPLHF.